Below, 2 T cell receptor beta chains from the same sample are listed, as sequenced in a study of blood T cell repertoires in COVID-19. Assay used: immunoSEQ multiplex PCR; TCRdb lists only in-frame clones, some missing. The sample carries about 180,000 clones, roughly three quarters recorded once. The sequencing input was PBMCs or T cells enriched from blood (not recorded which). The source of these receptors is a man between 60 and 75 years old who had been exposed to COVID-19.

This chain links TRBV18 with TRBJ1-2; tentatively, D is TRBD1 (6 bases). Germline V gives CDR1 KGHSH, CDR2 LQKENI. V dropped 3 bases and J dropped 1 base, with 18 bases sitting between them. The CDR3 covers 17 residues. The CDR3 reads CASSPNRDTLFNYGYTF. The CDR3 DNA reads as TGTGCCAGCTCACCTAACCGGGACACCCTCTTTAACTATGGCTACACCTTC.

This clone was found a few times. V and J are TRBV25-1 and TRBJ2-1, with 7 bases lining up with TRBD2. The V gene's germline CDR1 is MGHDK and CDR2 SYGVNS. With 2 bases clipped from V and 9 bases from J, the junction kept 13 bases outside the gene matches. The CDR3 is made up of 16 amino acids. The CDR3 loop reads CASSELAAGESGEQFF. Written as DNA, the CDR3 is TGTGCCAGCAGTGAACTAGCTGCGGGAGAATCGGGTGAGCAGTTCTTC.